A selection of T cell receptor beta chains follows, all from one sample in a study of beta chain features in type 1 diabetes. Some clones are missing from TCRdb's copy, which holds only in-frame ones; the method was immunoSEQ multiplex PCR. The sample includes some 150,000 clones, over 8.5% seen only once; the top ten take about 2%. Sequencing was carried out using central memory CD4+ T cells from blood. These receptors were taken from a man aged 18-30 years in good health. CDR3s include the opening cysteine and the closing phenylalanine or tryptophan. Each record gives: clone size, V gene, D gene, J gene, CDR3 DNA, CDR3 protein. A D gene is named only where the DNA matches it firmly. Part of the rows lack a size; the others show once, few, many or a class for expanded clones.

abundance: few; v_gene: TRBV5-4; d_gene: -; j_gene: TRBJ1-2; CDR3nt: TGTGCCAGCAGCTTGGAACCGGGGGCGGGCGTCTATGGCTACACCTTC; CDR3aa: CASSLEPGAGVYGYTF
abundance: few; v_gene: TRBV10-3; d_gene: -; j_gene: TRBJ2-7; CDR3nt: TGTGCCATCAGTTCTAGCACCTACGAGCAGTACTTC; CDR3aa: CAISSSTYEQYF
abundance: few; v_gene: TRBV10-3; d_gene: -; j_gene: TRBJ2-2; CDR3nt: TGTGCCATCAGTGAAGGGCGGGCCGGGGAGCTGTTTTTT; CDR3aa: CAISEGRAGELFF
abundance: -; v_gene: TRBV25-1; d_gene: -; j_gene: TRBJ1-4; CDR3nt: TGTGCCAGCAGACGGGGAGAGAATGAAAAACTGTTTTTT; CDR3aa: CASRRGENEKLFF
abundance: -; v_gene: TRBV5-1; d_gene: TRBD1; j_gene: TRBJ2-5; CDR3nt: TGCGCCAGCAGCTTGAATGGACAGGGGGGACAAGAGACCCAGTACTTC; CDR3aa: CASSLNGQGGQETQYF
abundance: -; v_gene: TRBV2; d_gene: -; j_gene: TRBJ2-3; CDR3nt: TGTGCCAGCAGCCTCGGTGGGGCAGATACGCAGTATTTT; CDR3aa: CASSLGGADTQYF
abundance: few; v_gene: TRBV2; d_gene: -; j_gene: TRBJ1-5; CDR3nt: TGTGCCAGCAGTGAAAGAGGGGTGAATCAGCCCCAGCATTTT; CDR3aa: CASSERGVNQPQHF
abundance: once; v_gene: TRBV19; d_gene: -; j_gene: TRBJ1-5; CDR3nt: TGTGCCAGTAGGAGGGACGGGCGGGCACGTCAGCCCCAGCATTTT; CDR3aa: CASRRDGRARQPQHF
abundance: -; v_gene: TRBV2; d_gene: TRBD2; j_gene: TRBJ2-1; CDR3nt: TGTGCCAGCAGTTTGACTAGCGGGAGGCACAATGAGCAGTTCTTC; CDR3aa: CASSLTSGRHNEQFF
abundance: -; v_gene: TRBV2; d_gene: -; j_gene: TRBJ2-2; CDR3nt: TGTGCCAGCCATACAGGGTCGGCCGGGGAGCTGTTTTTT; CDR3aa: CASHTGSAGELFF
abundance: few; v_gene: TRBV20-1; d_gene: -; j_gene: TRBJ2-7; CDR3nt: TGCAGTGCTAGACGAGAGACCGGGCAGTACTTC; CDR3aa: CSARRETGQYF
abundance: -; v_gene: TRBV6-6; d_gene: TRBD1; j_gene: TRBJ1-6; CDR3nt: TGTGCCAGCGGGACAGGGGTCAATTCACCCCTCCACTTT; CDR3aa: CASGTGVNSPLHF
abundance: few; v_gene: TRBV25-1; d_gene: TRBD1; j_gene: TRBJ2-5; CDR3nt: TGTGCCAGCAGTGAATATTCGGGGACAGGGCTTTGGACCCAGTACTTC; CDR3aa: CASSEYSGTGLWTQYF
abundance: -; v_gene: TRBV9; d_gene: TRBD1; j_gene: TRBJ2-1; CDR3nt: TGTGCCAGCAGCGTAGGTCCCGGGACAGTGCAGTTCTTC; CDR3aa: CASSVGPGTVQFF
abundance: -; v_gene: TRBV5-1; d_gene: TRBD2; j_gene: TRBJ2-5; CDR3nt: TGCGCCAGCAGCTTGGCTAGCGGGGGCTATAGCACCCAGTACTTC; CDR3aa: CASSLASGGYSTQYF
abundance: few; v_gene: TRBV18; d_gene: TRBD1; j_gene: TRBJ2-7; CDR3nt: TGTGCCACCGGGACAGGGAATTCCTACGAGCAGTACTTC; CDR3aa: CATGTGNSYEQYF
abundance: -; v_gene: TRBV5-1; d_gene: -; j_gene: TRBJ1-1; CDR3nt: TGCGCCAGCAGCTTGGACCAGATGAACACTGAAGCTTTCTTT; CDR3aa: CASSLDQMNTEAFF
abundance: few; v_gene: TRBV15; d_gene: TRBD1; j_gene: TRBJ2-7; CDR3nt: TGTGCCACCAGCAGGGACAGGAACGTCGGAATCGAGCAGTACTTC; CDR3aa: CATSRDRNVGIEQYF
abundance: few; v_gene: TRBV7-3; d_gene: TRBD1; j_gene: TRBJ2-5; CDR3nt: TGTGCCAGCAGCTTGGGACAGGGAGAGACCCAGTACTTC; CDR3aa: CASSLGQGETQYF
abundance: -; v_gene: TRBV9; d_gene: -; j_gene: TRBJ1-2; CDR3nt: TGTGCCAGCAGCCCCATGGAGGGAGGCTATGGCTACACCTTC; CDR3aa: CASSPMEGGYGYTF
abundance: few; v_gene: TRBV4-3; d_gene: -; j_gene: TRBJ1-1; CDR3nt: TGCGCCAGCAGCCAAGATCAGAGGTACTTGAACACTGAAGCTTTCTTT; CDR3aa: CASSQDQRYLNTEAFF
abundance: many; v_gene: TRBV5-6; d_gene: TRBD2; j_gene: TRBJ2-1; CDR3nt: TGTGCCAGCAGCCCCAGCGGGAGAAGGGATTACAATGAGCAGTTCTTC; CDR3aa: CASSPSGRRDYNEQFF
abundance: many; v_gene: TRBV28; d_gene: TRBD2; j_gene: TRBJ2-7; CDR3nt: TGTGCCAGCAGTCACGGGACTACCTACTACGAGCAGTACTTC; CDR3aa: CASSHGTTYYEQYF
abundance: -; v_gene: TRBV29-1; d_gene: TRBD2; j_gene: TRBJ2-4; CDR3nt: TGCAGCGTTACCTTTGCAGCGGGGGGCAAAAACATTCAGTACTTC; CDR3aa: CSVTFAAGGKNIQYF
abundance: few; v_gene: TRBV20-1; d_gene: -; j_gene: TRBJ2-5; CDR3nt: TGCAGTGCTAGACGGGAAGAGACCCAGTACTTC; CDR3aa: CSARREETQYF
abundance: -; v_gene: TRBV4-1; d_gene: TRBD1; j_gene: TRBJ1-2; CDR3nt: TGCGCCAGCAGCCGACCCGGGACAGGGGGCAACTATGGCTACACCTTC; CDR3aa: CASSRPGTGGNYGYTF
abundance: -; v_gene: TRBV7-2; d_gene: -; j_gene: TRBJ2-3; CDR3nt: TGTGCCAGCAGTTTATTTGTAGCAGATACGCAGTATTTT; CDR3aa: CASSLFVADTQYF
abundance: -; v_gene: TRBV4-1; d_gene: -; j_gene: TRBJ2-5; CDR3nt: TGCGCCAGCAGCCAAGAAGCAGTAGAGACCCAGTACTTC; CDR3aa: CASSQEAVETQYF
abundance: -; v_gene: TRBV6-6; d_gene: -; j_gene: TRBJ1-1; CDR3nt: TGTGCCAGCAGTTACTCGTTGACTGAAGCTTTCTTT; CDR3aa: CASSYSLTEAFF
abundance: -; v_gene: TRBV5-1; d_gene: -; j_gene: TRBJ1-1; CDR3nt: TGCGCCAGCAGCGCGGGGGAGAGGGACACTGAAGCTTTCTTT; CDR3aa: CASSAGERDTEAFF
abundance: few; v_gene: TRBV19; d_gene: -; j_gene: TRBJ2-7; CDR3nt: TGTGCCAGTAGCAATCACTACGAGCAGTACTTC; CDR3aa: CASSNHYEQYF
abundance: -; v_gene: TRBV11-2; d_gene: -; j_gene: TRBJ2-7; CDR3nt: TGTGCCAGCAGCTTGGACCTAGATCCCTTCGAGCAGTACTTC; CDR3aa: CASSLDLDPFEQYF
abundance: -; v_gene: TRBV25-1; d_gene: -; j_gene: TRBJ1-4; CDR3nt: TGTGCCAGCAGTGAATGGGCCTTATCGGGGGAAAAACTGTTTTTT; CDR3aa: CASSEWALSGEKLFF
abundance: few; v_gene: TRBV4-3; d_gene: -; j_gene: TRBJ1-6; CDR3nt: TGCGCCAGCAGCCAAGAGGGGGGACGACGGTCACCCCTCCACTTT; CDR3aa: CASSQEGGRRSPLHF
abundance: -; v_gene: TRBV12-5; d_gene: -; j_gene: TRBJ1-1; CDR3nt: TGTGCTAGTGGTTTGGTATCGTCCGGGAACACTGAAGCTTTCTTT; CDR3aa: CASGLVSSGNTEAFF
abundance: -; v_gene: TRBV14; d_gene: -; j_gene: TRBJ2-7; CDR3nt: TGTGCCAGCAGTCGAGATCTGGGCGGGAACCTTGGCGAGCAGTACTTC; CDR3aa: CASSRDLGGNLGEQYF
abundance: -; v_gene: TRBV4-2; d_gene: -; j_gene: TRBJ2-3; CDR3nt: TGTGCCAGCAGCCAAGGGCTCCGGGGTGAAGATACGCAGTATTTT; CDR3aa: CASSQGLRGEDTQYF
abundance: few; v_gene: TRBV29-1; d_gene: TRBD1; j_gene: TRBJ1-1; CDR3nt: TGCAGCGTTTCCGACAGGGGGCTTGAAGCTTTCTTT; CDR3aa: CSVSDRGLEAFF
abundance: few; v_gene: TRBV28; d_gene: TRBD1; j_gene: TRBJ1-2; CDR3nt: TGTGCCAGCTCTTCGGACAGGGCAAGAGGCTACACCTTC; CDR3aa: CASSSDRARGYTF
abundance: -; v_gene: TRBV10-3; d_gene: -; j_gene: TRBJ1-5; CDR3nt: TGTGCCATCAGTGAGACCTTGGGGCCGTCACTCGATCAGCCCCAGCATTTT; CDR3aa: CAISETLGPSLDQPQHF
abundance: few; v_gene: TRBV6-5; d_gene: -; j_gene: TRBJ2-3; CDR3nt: TGTGCCAGCAGTTTGGGGACACGATTGCAGTATTTT; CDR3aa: CASSLGTRLQYF
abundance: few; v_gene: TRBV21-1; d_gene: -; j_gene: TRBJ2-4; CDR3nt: TGTGCCAGCCTGGGACAGGGCGGGAAAAACATTCAGTACTTC; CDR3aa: CASLGQGGKNIQYF
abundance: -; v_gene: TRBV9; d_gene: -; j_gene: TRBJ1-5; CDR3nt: TGTGCCAGCAGCGTAGGGGGGTCGGGCAATCAGCCCCAGCATTTT; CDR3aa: CASSVGGSGNQPQHF
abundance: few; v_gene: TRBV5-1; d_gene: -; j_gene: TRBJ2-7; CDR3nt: TGCGCCAGCAGCTTGGAGGTCCTCTCCAACGAGCAGTACTTC; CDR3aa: CASSLEVLSNEQYF
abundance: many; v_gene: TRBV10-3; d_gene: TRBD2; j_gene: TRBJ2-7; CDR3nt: TGTGCCATCAGGATGGGACTAGCGGGGAGCTCCTACGAGCAGTACTTC; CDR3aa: CAIRMGLAGSSYEQYF
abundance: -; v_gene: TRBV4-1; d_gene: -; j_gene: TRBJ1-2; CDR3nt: TGCGCCAGCAGCCTCCGGGCCATAAGCTATGGCTACACCTTC; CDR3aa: CASSLRAISYGYTF
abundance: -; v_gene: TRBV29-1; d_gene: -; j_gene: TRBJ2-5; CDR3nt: TGCAGCGTTGTGGGCCTAGAGACCCAGTACTTC; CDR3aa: CSVVGLETQYF
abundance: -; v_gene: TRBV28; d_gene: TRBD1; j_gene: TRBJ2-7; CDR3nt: TGTGCCAGCAGAACAGGGGGTTACGGGAAATACGAGCAGTACTTC; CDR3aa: CASRTGGYGKYEQYF